This TCR beta chain is drawn from a study of control samples from healthy donors and cancer patients. CDR1 and CDR2 (germline): LGHDT, YNNKEL (reference sequence). The CDR3 has 15 amino acids. After removal of 4 bases from V and 4 bases from J, the junction contained 7 bases not matched to a gene. Assay: immunoSEQ multiplex PCR; the TCRdb copy retains only in-frame clones and omits some. The table has about 74,000 clones, about 88% seen once. Sequencing input: blood. This receptor was taken from a woman aged 50 to 65 in good health. The V gene is TRBV3-1 (or the pseudogene TRBV3-2), the J gene TRBJ1-3; 7 bases fit TRBD1. The CDR3 spells CASSPTGTEGNTIYF. CDR3 in DNA: TGTGCCAGCAGCCCCACAGGGACAGAAGGAAACACCATATATTTT.